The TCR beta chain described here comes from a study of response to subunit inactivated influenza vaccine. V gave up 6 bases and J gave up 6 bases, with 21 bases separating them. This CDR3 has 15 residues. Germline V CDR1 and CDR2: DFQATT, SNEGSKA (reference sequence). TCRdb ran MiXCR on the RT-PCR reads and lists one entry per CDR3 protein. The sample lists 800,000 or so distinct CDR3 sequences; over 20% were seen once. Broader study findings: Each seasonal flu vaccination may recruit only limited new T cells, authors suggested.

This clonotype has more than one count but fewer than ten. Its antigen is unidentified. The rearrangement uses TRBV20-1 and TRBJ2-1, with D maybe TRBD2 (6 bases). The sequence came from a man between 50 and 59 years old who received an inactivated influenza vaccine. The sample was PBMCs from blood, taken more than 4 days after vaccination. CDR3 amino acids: CSAPPPRVEGNEQFF. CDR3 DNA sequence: TGCAGTGCCCCCCCCCCAAGGGTGGAGGGCAATGAGCAGTTCTTC.